This T cell receptor (beta chain) came from a study of regulatory T cells in long-lasting Graves disease. Study information: Persistent Graves' disease denoted over 5 years of antithyroid drugs plus positive TSH receptor antibodies. The study's findings and limits: The study found persistent patients shared more public clonotypes (approximately 2,700) than new patients (nearly 1,000). TRBV28, TRBJ1-2 and TRBJ2-5 emerged as the favored segments in persistent disease. Accuracy was perhaps lowered by the small sample size.

Points on this clonotype: No antigen is known for it.

The CDR3 sequence is 15 residues long. V was shortened by 2 bases and J by 3 bases, with 17 bases between the two germline ends. The germline gives CDR1 DFQATT, CDR2 SNEGSKA (reference sequence). Time point given: persistent/refractory GD, antithyroid drugs over 5 years with positive TRAb. There was RNA extracted from PBMCs, and the TCR library was made from it. Libraries of TCR beta came from iRepertoire HTBI primers plus Arm-PCR of CDR3 regions. TCRdb reprocessed the multiplex PCR reads with MiXCR, giving one entry per CDR3 protein. Here the sample spans almost 350,000 distinct CDR3 sequences, around 19% being singletons.

J is TRBJ2-7 and V is TRBV20-1, with no clear D. The receptor was derived from a female donor with Graves disease. This sample comprised peripheral blood mononuclear cells (PBMCs), obtained when the disease was refractory, from a patient treated with antithyroid drugs. The CDR3 nucleotides read TGCAGTGCTAGAAGACGACTGGGAACTCTCTACGAGCAGTACTTC. This translates into CSARRRLGTLYEQYF.